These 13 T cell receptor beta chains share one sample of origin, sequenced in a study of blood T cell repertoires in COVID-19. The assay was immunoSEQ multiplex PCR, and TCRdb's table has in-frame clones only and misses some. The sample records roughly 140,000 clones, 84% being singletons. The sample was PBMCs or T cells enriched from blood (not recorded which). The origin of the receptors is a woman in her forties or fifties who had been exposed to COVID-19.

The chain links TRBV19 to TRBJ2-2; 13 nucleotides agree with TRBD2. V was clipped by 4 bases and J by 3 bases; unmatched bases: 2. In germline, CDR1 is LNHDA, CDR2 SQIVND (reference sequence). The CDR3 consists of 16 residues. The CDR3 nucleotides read TGTGCCAGTAGTACCGGACTAGCGGGAGACACCGGGGAGCTGTTTTTT. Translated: CASSTGLAGDTGELFF.

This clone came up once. CDR3 in amino acids: CASSITGALIRYNEQFF. In DNA, the CDR3 is TGTGCCAGCAGCATAACAGGGGCCCTAATACGCTACAATGAGCAGTTCTTC. The chain recombines TRBV7-2 with TRBJ2-1; 7 nucleotides align to TRBD1. The CDR3 contains 17 residues. Trimming removed 5 bases from V and 3 bases from J; junction bases left unmatched: 13. Germline-derived CDR1 and CDR2 are SGHTA and FQGNSA.

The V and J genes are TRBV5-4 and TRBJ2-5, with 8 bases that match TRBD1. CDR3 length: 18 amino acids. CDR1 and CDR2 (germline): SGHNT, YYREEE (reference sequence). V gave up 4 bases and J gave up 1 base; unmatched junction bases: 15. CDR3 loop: CASSRLKQGGNLQETQYF. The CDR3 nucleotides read TGTGCCAGCAGCCGATTAAAACAGGGGGGCAACCTCCAAGAGACCCAGTACTTC.

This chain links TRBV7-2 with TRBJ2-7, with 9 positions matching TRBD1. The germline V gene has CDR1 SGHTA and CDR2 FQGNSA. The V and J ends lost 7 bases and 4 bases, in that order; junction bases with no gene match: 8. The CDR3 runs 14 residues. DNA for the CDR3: TGTGCCAGCACTCCCGGGACAGGGTCGTACGAGCAGTACTTC. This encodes CASTPGTGSYEQYF. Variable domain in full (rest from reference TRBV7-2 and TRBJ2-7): GAGVSQSPSNKVTEKGKDVELRCDPISGHTALYWYRQSLGQGLEFLIYFQGNSAPDKSGLPSDRFSAERTGGSVSTLTIQRTQQEDSAVYLCASTPGTGSYEQYFGPGTRLTVT.

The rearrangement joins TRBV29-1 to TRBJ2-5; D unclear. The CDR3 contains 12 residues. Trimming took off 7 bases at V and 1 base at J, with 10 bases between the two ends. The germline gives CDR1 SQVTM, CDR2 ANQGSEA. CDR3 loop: CSDRSFQETQYF. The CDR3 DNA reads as TGCAGCGACAGATCATTCCAAGAGACCCAGTACTTC.

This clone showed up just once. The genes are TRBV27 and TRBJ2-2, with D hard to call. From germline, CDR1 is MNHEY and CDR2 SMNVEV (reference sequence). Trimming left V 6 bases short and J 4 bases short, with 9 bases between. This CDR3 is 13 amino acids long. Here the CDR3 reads CASRWRTTGELFF. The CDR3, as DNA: TGTGCCAGCAGATGGAGAACCACCGGGGAGCTGTTTTTT.

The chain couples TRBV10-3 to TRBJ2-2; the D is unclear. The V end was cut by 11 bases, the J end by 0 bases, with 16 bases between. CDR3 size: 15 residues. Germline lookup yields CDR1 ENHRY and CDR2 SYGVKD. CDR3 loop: CAVSAGNPNTGELFF. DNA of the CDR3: TGTGCCGTCTCTGCAGGAAATCCGAACACCGGGGAGCTGTTTTTT.

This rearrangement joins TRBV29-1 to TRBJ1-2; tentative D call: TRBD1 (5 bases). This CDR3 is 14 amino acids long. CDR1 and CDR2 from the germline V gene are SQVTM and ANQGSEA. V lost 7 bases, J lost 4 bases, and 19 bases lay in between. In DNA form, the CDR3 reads TGCAGCGCCTCCGGGGGGATTCGCACCTATGGCTACACCTTC. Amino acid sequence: CSASGGIRTYGYTF.

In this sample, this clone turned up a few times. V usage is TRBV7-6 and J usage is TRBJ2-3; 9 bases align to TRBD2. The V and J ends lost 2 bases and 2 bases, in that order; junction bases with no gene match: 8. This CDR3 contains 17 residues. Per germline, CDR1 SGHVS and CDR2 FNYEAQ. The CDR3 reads CASSLRAGGGLTDTQYF. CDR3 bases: TGTGCCAGCAGCTTAAGGGCGGGAGGGGGCCTCACAGATACGCAGTATTTT.

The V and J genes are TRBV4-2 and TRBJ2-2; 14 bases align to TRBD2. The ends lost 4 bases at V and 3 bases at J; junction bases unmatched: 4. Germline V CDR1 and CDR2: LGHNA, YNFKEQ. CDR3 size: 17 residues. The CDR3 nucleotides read TGTGCCAGCAGCCCCGGGACTAGCGGGGGCGACACCGGGGAGCTGTTTTTT. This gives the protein CASSPGTSGGDTGELFF.

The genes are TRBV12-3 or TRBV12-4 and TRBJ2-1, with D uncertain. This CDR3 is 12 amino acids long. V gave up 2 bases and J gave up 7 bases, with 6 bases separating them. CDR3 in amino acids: CASSLYGNEQFF. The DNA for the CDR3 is TGTGCCAGCAGTTTATACGGGAATGAGCAGTTCTTC.

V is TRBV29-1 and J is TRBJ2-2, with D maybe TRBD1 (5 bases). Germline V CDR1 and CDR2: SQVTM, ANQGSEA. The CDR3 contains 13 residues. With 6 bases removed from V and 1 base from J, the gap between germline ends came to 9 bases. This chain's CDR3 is CSVARVNTGELFF. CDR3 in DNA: TGCAGCGTAGCCAGGGTGAACACCGGGGAGCTGTTTTTT.

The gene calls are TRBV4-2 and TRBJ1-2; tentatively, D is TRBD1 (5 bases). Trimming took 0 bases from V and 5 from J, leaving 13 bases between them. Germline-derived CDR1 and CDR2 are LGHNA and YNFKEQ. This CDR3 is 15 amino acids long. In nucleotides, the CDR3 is TGTGCCAGCAGCCAAGAACCCGGGACTAGGTATGGCTACACCTTC. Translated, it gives CASSQEPGTRYGYTF.